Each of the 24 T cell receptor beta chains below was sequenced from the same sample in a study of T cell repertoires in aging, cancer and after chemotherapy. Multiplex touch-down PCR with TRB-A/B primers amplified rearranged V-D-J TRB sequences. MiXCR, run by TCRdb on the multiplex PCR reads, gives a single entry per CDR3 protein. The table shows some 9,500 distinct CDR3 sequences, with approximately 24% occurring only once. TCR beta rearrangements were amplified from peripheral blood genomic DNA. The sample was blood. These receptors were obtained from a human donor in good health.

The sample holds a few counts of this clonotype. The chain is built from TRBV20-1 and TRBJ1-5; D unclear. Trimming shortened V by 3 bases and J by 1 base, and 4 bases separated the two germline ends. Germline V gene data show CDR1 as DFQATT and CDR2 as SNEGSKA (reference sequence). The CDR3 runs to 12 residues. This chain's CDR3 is CSASDSNQPQHF. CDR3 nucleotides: TGCAGTGCTAGCGACAGCAATCAGCCCCAGCATTTT.

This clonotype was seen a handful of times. CDR3 DNA sequence: TGCGCCAGCAGCCAAGACAGGGGGAGTGAGGTGCAGTACTTC. Amino acid sequence: CASSQDRGSEVQYF. The chain employs TRBV4-3 and TRBJ2-7; 7 nucleotides line up with TRBD1. The CDR3 extends over 14 amino acids. The V gene end was trimmed by 0 bases and the J gene end by 9 bases; junction bases not matched to a gene: 8. Per germline, CDR1 LGHNA and CDR2 YSLEER.

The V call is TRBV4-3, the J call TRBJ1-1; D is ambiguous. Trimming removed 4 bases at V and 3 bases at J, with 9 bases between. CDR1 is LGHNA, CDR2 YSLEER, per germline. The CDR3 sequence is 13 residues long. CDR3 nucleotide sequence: TGCGCCAGCAGCCTCAGAGTGGACACTGAAGCTTTCTTT. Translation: CASSLRVDTEAFF.

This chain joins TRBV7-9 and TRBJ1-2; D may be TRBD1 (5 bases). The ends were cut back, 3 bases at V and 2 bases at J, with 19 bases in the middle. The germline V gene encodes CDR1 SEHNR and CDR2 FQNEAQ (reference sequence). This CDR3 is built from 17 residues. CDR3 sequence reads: CASSFRTLLGDNYGYTF. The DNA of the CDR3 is TGTGCCAGCAGCTTTAGAACCCTTTTGGGGGACAACTATGGCTACACCTTC.

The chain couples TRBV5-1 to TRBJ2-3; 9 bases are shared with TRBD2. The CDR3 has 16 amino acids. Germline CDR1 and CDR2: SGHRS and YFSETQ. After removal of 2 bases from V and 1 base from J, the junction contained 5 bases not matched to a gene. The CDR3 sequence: CASSLNSGRGTDTQYF. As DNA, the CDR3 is TGCGCCAGCAGCTTAAATAGCGGGAGAGGCACAGATACGCAGTATTTT.

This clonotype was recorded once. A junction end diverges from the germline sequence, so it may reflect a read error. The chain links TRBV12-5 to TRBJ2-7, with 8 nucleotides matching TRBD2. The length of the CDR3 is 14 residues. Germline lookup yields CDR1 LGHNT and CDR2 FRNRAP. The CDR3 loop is CASARSGTSYEKYF. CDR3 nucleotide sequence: TGTGCTAGTGCTCGTAGCGGGACCTCCTACGAGAAGTACTTC. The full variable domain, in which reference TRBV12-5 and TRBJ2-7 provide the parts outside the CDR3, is DARVTQTPRHKVTEMGQEVTMRCQPILGHNTVFWYRQTMMQGLELLAYFRNRAPLDDSGMPKDRFSAEMPDATLATLKIQPSEPRDSAVYFCASARSGTSYEKYFGPGTRLTVT.

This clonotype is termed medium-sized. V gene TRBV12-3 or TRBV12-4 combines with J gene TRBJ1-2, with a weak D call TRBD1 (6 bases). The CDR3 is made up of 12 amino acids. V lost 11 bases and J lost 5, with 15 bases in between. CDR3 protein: CAGGGGVYGYTF. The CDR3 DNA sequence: TGTGCCGGAGGGGGAGGGGTTTATGGCTACACCTTC.

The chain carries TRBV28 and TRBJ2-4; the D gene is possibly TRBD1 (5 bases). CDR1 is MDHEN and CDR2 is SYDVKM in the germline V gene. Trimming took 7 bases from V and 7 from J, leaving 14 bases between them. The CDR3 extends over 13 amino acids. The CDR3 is CASTVRAGNIQYF. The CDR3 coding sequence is TGTGCCAGCACCGTTAGGGCAGGGAACATTCAGTACTTC.

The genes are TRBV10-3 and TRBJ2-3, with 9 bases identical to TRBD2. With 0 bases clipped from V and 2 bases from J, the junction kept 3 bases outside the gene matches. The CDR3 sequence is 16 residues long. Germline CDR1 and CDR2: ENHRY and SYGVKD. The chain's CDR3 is CAISESLAGVTDTQYF. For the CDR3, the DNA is TGTGCCATCAGTGAGTCGTTAGCGGGGGTCACAGATACGCAGTATTTT.

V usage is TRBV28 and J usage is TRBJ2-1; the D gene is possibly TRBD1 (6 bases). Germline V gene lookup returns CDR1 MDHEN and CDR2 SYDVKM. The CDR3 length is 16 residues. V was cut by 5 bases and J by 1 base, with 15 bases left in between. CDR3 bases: TGTGCCAGCAGTAAATTAACAGGGTTATCCTACAATGAGCAGTTCTTC. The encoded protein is CASSKLTGLSYNEQFF.

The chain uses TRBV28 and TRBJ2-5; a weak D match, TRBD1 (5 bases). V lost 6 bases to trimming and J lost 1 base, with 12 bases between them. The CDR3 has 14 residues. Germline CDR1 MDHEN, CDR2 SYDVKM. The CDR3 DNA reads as TGTGCCAGCAGATCAGGGTTGACCCAAGAGACCCAGTACTTC. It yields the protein CASRSGLTQETQYF.

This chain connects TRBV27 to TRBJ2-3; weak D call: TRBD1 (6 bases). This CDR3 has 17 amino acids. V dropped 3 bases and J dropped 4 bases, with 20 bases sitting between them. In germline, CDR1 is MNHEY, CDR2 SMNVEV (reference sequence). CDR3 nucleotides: TGTGCCAGCAGTTTTTTGCAGTCAGGGGCTAGGTCAGATACGCAGTATTTT. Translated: CASSFLQSGARSDTQYF.

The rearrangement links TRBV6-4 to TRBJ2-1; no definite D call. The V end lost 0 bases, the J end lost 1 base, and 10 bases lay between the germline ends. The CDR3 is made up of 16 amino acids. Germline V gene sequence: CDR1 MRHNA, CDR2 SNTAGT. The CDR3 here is CASSDSGRASYNEQFF. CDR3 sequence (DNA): TGTGCCAGCAGTGACTCGGGTCGGGCATCCTACAATGAGCAGTTCTTC.

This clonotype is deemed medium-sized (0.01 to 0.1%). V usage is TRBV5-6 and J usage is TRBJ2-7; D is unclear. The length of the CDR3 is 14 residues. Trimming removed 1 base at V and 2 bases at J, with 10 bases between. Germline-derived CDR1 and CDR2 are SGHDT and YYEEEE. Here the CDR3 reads CASSLRTLAYEQYF. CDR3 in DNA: TGTGCCAGCAGCTTGAGAACTCTAGCCTACGAGCAGTACTTC.

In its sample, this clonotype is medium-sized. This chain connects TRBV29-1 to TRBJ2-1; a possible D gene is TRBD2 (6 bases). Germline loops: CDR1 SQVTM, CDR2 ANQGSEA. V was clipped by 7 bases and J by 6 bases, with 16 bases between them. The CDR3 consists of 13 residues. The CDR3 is CSATGELGNEQFF. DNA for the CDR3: TGCAGCGCAACGGGGGAGTTGGGCAATGAGCAGTTCTTC.

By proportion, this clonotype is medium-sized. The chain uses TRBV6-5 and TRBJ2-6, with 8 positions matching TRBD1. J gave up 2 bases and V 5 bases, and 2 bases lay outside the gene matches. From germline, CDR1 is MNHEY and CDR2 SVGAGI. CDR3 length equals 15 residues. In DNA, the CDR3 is TGTGCCAGCAGTACGACAGGGGCTGGGGCCAACGTCCTGACTTTC. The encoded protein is CASSTTGAGANVLTF.

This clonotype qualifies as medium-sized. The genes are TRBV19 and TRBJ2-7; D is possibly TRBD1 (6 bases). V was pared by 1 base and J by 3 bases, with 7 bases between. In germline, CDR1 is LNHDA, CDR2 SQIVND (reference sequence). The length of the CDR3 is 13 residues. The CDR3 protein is CASSIADSYEQYF. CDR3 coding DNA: TGTGCCAGTAGTATAGCGGACAGCTACGAGCAGTACTTC.

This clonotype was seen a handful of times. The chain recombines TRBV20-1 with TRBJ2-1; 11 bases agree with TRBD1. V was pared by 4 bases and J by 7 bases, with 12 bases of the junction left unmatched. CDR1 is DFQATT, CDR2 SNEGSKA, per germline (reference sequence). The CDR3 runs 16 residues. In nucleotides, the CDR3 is TGCAGTGCTACCACACTTCGGGACAGGGGGGGGAATGAGCAGTTCTTC. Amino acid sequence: CSATTLRDRGGNEQFF.

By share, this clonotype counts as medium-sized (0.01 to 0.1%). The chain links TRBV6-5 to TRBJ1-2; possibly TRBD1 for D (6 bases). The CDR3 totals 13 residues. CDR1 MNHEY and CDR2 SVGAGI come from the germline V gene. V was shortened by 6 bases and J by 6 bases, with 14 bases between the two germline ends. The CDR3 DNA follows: TGTGCCAGCAGGGAGACAGGAAGAAATGGCTACACCTTC. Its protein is CASRETGRNGYTF.

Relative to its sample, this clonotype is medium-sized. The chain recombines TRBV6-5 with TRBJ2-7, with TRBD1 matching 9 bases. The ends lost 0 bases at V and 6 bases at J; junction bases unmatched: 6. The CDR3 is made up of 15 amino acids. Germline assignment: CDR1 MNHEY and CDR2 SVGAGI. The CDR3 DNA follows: TGTGCCAGCAGTTACTCGACGGGACAGGGTTTCGAGCAGTACTTC. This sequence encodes CASSYSTGQGFEQYF.

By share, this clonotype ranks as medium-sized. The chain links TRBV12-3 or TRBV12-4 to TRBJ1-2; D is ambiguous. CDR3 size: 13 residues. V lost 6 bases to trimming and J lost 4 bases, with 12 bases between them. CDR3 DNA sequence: TGTGCCAGCAGCCCCTCCCTTTCCTATGGCTACACCTTC. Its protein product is CASSPSLSYGYTF.

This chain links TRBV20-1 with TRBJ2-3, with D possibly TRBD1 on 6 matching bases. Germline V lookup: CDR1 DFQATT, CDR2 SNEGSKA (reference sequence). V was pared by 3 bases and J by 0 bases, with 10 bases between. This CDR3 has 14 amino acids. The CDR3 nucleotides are TGCAGTGCTAGGGACAGTTCTAGCACAGATACGCAGTATTTT. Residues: CSARDSSSTDTQYF.

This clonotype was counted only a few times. The chain's CDR3 is CASTPGASYNEQFF. The CDR3, as DNA: TGTGCCAGCACCCCAGGGGCCAGTTACAATGAGCAGTTCTTC. This sequence joins TRBV11-2 and TRBJ2-1, with D maybe TRBD1 (6 bases). In germline, CDR1 is SGHAT, CDR2 FQNNGV. Trimming took off 7 bases at V and 4 bases at J, with 14 bases between the two ends. The CDR3 contains 14 residues.

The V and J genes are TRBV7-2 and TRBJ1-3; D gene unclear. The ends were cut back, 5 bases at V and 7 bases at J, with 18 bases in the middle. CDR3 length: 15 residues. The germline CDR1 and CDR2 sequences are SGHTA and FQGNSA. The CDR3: CASSLWGTLGNTIYF. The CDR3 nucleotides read TGTGCCAGCAGCCTCTGGGGAACCCTGGGGAACACCATATATTTT.